This T cell receptor (beta chain) was documented in a study of blood T cells in healthy people across ages. This clonotype was detected only a few times. Sample-barcoded 5' priming and a J-beta primer mix drove a second PCR of about 6 to 12 cycles. TCRdb reanalysed the 5' RACE reads using MiXCR and keeps one entry per CDR3 protein. The sample consists of about 620,000 distinct CDR3 sequences, about 21% of them appearing once. This CDR3 has 16 residues. Per the germline V gene, CDR1 is MNHEY and CDR2 is SVGEGT. The chain is built from TRBV6-2 or TRBV6-3 and TRBJ2-5, with 8 bases identical to TRBD2. The J call is uncertain, as TRBJ2-1 better fits the DNA end. This receptor was taken from a man between 70 and 80 years old in good health. The sequenced material came from blood. The CDR3 region is CASSYDSGLGINEQFF. The CDR3 DNA sequence: TGTGCCAGCAGTTACGATTCGGGACTAGGGATTAATGAGCAGTTCTTC.